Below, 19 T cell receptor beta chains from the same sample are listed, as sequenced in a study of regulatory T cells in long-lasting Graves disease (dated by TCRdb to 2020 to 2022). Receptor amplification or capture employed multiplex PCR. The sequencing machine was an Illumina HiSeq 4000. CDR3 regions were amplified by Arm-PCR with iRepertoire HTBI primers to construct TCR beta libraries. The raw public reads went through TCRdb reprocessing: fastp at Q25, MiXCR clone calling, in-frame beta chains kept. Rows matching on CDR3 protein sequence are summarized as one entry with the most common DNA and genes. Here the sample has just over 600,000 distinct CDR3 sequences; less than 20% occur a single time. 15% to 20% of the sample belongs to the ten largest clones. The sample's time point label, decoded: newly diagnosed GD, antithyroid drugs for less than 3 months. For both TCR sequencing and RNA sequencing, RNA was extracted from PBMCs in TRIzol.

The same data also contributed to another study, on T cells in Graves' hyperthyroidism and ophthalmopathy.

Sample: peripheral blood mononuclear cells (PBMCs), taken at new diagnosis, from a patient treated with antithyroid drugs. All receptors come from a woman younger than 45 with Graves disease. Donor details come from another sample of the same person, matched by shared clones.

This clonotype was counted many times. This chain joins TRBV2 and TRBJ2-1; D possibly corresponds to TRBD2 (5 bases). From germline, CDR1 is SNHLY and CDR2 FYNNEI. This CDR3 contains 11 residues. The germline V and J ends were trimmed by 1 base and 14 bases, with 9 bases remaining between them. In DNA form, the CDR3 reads TGTGCCAGCAGTGAAGGGGAGACTGAGTTCTTC. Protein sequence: CASSEGETEFF.

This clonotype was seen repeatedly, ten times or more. The CDR3 spells CASSEADSARSGNTIYF. DNA of the CDR3: TGTGCCAGCAGTGAAGCTGACTCTGCGCGCTCTGGAAACACCATATATTTT. The genes are TRBV6-1 and TRBJ1-3, with D unresolved. Trimming removed 0 bases from V and 0 bases from J, with 12 bases in between. There are 17 residues in the CDR3. Germline values: CDR1 MNHNS, CDR2 SASEGT.

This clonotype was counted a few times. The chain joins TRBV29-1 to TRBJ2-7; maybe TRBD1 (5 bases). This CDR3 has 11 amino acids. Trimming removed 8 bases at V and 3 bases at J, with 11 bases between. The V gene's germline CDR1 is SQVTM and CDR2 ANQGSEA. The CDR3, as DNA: TGCAGCTTTCGCAGGGACTACGAGCAGTACTTC. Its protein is CSFRRDYEQYF.

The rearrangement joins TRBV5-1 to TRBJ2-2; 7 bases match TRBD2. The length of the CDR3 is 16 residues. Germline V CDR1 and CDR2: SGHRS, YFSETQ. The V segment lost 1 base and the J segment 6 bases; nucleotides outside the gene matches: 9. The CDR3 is CASSLPAGSLAGELFF. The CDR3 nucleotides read TGCGCCAGCAGCTTGCCAGCGGGAAGTCTAGCCGGGGAGCTGTTTTTT.

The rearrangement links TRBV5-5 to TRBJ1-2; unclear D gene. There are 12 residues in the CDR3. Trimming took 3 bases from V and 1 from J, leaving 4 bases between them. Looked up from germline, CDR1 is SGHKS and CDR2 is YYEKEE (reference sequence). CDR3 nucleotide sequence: TGTGCCAGCAGCTCCTATAACTATGGCTACACCTTC. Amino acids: CASSSYNYGYTF.

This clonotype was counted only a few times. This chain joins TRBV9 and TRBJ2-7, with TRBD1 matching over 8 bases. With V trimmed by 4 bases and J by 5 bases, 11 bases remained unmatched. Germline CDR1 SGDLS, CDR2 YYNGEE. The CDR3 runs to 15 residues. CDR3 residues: CASSSQGTGFHEQYF. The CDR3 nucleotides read TGTGCCAGCAGCTCCCAGGGGACAGGATTCCACGAGCAGTACTTC.

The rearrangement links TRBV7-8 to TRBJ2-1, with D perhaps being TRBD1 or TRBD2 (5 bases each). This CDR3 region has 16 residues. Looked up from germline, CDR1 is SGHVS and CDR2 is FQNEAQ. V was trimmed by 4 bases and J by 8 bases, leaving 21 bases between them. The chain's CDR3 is CASSYPQGSGYDEQFF. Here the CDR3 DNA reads TGTGCCAGCAGCTACCCCCAGGGCAGCGGTTACGATGAGCAGTTCTTC.

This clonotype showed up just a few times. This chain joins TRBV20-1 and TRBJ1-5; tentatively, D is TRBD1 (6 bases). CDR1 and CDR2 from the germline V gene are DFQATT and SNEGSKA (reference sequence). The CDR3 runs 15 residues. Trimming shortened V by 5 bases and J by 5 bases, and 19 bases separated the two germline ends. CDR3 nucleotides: TGCAGTGCTCATTCTCGAGGGGGGGGAGATCAGCCCCAGCATTTT. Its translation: CSAHSRGGGDQPQHF.

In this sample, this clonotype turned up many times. The CDR3 reads CATSPDATTYEQYF. DNA for the CDR3: TGCGCCACTTCCCCGGACGCGACTACCTACGAGCAGTACTTC. The chain combines TRBV5-1 with TRBJ2-7; D is possibly TRBD2 (5 bases). Germline CDR1 and CDR2: SGHRS and YFSETQ. V gave up 9 bases and J gave up 2 bases, with 18 bases separating them. The CDR3 covers 14 residues.

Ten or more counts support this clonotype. The DNA for the CDR3 is TGTGCCAGCAGTGAAGCGACCCTGTTGAATGAGCAGTTCTTC. This codes for CASSEATLLNEQFF. V gene TRBV2 combines with J gene TRBJ2-1; no clear D. In germline, CDR1 is SNHLY, CDR2 FYNNEI. V was clipped by 0 bases and J by 7 bases, with 10 bases between them. The length of the CDR3 is 14 residues.

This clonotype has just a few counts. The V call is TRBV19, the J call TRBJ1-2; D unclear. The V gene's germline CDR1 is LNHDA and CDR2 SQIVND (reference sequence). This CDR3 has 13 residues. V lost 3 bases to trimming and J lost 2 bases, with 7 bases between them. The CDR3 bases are TGTGCCAGTAGTATCGGACTGAACTATGGCTACACCTTC. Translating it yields CASSIGLNYGYTF. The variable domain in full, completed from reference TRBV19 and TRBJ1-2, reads DGGITQSPKYLFRKEGQNVTLSCEQNLNHDAMYWYRQDPGQGLRLIYYSQIVNDFQKGDIAEGYSVSREKKESFPLTVTSAQKNPTAFYLCASSIGLNYGYTFGSGTRLTVV.

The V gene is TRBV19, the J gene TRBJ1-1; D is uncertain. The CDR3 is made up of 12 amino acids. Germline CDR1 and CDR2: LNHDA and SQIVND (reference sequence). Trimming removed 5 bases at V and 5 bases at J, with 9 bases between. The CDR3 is CASSVVGTEAFF. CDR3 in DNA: TGTGCCAGTAGTGTTGTTGGGACTGAAGCTTTCTTT. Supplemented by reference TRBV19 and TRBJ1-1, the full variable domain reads DGGITQSPKYLFRKEGQNVTLSCEQNLNHDAMYWYRQDPGQGLRLIYYSQIVNDFQKGDIAEGYSVSREKKESFPLTVTSAQKNPTAFYLCASSVVGTEAFFGQGTRLTVV.

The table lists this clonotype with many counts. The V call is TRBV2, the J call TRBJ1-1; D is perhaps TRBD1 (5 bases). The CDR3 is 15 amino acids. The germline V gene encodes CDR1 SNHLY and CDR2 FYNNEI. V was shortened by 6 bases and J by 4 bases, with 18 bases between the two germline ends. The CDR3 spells CASSNDPGIGTEAFF. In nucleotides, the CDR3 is TGTGCCAGCAGCAACGATCCAGGGATTGGCACTGAAGCTTTCTTT.

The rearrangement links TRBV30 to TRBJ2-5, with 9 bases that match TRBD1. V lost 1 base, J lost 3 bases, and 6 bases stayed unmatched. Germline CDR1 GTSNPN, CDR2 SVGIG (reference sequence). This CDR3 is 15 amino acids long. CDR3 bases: TGTGCCTGGAGTGGAAAAGGGACAGGGAAAGAGACCCAGTACTTC. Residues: CAWSGKGTGKETQYF.

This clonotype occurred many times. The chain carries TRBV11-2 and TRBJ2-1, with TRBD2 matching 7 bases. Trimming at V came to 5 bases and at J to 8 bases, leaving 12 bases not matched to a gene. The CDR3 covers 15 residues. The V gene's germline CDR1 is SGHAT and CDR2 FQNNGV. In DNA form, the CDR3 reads TGTGCCAGCAGCCCGGGGTGGACTAGGACTTATGAGCAGTTCTTC. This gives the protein CASSPGWTRTYEQFF.

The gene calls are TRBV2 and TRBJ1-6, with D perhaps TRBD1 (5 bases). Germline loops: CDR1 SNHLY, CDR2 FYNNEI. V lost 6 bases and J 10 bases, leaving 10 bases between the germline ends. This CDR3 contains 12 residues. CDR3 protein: CASRYTGSPLHF. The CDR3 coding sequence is TGTGCCAGCAGATATACAGGCTCACCCCTCCACTTT.

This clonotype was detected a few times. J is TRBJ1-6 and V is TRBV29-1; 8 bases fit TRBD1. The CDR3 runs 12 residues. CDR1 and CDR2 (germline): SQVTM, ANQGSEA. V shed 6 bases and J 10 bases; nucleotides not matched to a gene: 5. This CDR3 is CSVGQGQSPLHF. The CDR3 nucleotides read TGCAGCGTAGGACAGGGTCAATCACCCCTCCACTTT.

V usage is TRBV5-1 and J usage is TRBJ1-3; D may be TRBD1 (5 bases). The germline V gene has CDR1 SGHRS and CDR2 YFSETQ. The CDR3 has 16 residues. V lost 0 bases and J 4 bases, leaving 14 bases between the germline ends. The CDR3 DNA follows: TGCGCCAGCAGCTTGGCCGGACACGCACACGGAAACACCATATATTTT. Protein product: CASSLAGHAHGNTIYF.

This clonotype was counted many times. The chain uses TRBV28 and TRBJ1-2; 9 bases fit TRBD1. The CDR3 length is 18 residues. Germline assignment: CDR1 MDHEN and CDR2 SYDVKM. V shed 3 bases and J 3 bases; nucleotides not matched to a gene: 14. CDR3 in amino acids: CASSFSPGQGLKDYGYTF. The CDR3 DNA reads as TGTGCCAGCAGTTTCTCCCCGGGACAGGGTCTTAAGGACTATGGCTACACCTTC.